The 23 T cell receptor beta chains presented below share a single source sample, sequenced in a study of identical twins. TCRdb analysed the 5' RACE reads with MiXCR anew, one entry per CDR3 protein. The repertoire holds roughly 490,000 distinct CDR3 sequences, with 13% to 15% as singletons. These data were also filed under a second study, of yellow fever vaccine responses in identical twins.

The sequencing input was CD4+ T cells sorted from blood. These receptors came from a woman younger than 35 in good health.

This clonotype was picked up a small number of times. This chain uses TRBV5-6 with TRBJ2-4; 10 bases fit TRBD2. Germline-derived CDR1 and CDR2 are SGHDT and YYEEEE. V lost 4 bases and J lost 0; bases outside the gene matches: 7. The CDR3 spans 17 residues. DNA for the CDR3: TGTGCCAGCAGCGGATTACTAGCGGGGCTAGCCAAAAACATTCAGTACTTC. Translation gives CASSGLLAGLAKNIQYF.

This clonotype has a handful of counts. V and J are TRBV4-2 and TRBJ2-7; no reliable D call. V was pared by 0 bases and J by 6 bases, with 12 bases between. Germline assignment: CDR1 LGHNA and CDR2 YNFKEQ. The CDR3 has 14 residues. CDR3: CASSQDLVALEQYF. CDR3 DNA sequence: TGTGCCAGCAGCCAAGATTTAGTAGCCCTCGAGCAGTACTTC.

This clonotype was seen a few times. Germline is not matched at one junction end, which may reflect a read error. V and J are TRBV4-3 and TRBJ2-4; D not certain. Germline CDR1 and CDR2: LGHNA and YSLEER. The CDR3 covers 15 residues. This CDR3 is CASSQYFPDSSPSTF. The CDR3 bases are TGCGCCAGCAGCCAATATTTTCCGGATAGTAGCCCCTCAACCTTC.

The V call is TRBV28, the J call TRBJ2-1; D perhaps matches TRBD2 (7 bases). V was pared by 5 bases and J by 4 bases, with 12 bases between. There are 14 residues in the CDR3. CDR1 is MDHEN, CDR2 SYDVKM, per germline. CDR3 in DNA: TGTGCCAGCAGTCGGGGGGCTTTGTACAATGAGCAGTTCTTC. This gives the protein CASSRGALYNEQFF.

The V call is TRBV7-8, the J call TRBJ1-2, with D maybe TRBD1 (6 bases). Germline V gene sequence: CDR1 SGHVS, CDR2 FQNEAQ. The CDR3 has 14 amino acids. Trimming removed 3 bases from V and 8 bases from J, with 16 bases in between. The CDR3 nucleotides are TGTGCCAGCAGCTTTTGGGGGCGCGAGGAAGGCTACACCTTC. Translation: CASSFWGREEGYTF.

The chain uses TRBV27 and TRBJ2-7; a weak D match, TRBD2 (8 bases). Per the germline V gene, CDR1 is MNHEY and CDR2 is SMNVEV (reference sequence). The V gene lost 4 bases and the J gene lost 4 bases, with 17 bases spanning the gap. The CDR3 is made up of 15 amino acids. CDR3 loop: CASSSRAGDSYEQYF. The CDR3 bases are TGTGCCAGCAGTTCCCGAGCGGGGGACAGTTACGAGCAGTACTTC.

The table lists this clonotype with many counts. The chain recombines TRBV5-6 with TRBJ2-7; D is possibly TRBD1 (5 bases). Germline CDR1 is SGHDT and CDR2 is YYEEEE. The CDR3 runs to 13 residues. V lost 4 bases and J 0 bases, leaving 8 bases between the germline ends. The DNA for the CDR3 is TGTGCCAGCAGCGGGGCCCCCTCCTACGAGCAGTACTTC. Translated: CASSGAPSYEQYF.

This clonotype was observed a handful of times. This chain uses TRBV10-3 with TRBJ2-2, with D possibly matching TRBD1 (5 bases). V lost 5 bases, J lost 6 bases, and 10 bases lay in between. CDR3 length equals 13 residues. CDR1 ENHRY and CDR2 SYGVKD come from the germline V gene. CDR3: CAISLRDPGELFF. As DNA, the CDR3 is TGTGCCATCAGTCTCAGGGATCCCGGGGAGCTGTTTTTT.

This clonotype was counted between two and nine times. The chain carries TRBV7-2 and TRBJ2-5, with D perhaps matching TRBD1 or TRBD2 (6 bases each). Germline CDR1 and CDR2: SGHTA and FQGNSA. Trimming removed 8 bases at V and 3 bases at J, with 13 bases between. The CDR3 extends over 13 amino acids. The CDR3 nucleotides read TGTGCCAGCGGTAGGGGGACTGAAGAGACCCAGTACTTC. Protein sequence: CASGRGTEETQYF.

This clonotype was found a few times. V is TRBV20-1 and J is TRBJ2-1; tentative D call: TRBD1 (5 bases). V shed 1 base and J shed 4 bases, with 14 bases lying between them. Germline V gives CDR1 DFQATT, CDR2 SNEGSKA (reference sequence). The CDR3 runs 15 residues. The DNA for the CDR3 is TGCAGTGCTAGAGTTAGACAGACGTTATACAATGAGCAGTTCTTC. Protein product: CSARVRQTLYNEQFF.

A word on this clonotype: The junction differs from germline at one of its ends, possibly a read error. The V and J genes are TRBV7-9 and TRBJ2-3, with 7 bases aligning to TRBD2. Germline CDR1 reads SEHNR; CDR2 reads FQNEAQ (reference sequence). The CDR3 is made up of 11 amino acids. The CDR3 region has the DNA TGCCGGGGAGGGATCACAGATACGCAGTATTTT. Its translation: CRGGITDTQYF.

The V gene is TRBV4-3, the J gene TRBJ2-7; 8 positions match TRBD1. From germline, CDR1 is LGHNA and CDR2 YSLEER. The length of the CDR3 is 15 residues. V gave up 1 base and J gave up 3 bases; unmatched junction bases: 5. CDR3 amino acids: CASSQGQGRLYEQYF. CDR3 bases: TGCGCCAGCAGCCAAGGACAGGGGAGGCTCTACGAGCAGTACTTC.

The table lists this clonotype with a few counts. The chain is built from TRBV7-8 and TRBJ2-4; 11 nucleotides agree with TRBD2. After removal of 1 base from V and 7 bases from J, the junction contained 9 bases not matched to a gene. The CDR3 extends over 17 amino acids. CDR1 SGHVS and CDR2 FQNEAQ come from the germline V gene. CDR3 protein: CASSLGLAGGPGNIQYF. CDR3 DNA sequence: TGTGCCAGCAGCTTAGGGTTAGCGGGAGGGCCGGGGAACATTCAGTACTTC.

The chain carries TRBV2 and TRBJ2-7; 9 bases fit TRBD1. The CDR3 is 15 residues long. Germline CDR1 is SNHLY and CDR2 is FYNNEI. The junction had 9 bases not matched to a gene; V was cut back by 6 bases and J by 3 bases. The CDR3 region has the DNA TGTGCCAGCAGCCTTCACCCGGGACAGGGCTACGAGCAGTACTTC. The encoded protein is CASSLHPGQGYEQYF.

This chain connects TRBV27 to TRBJ2-1; 7 positions agree with TRBD2. Trimming at V came to 5 bases and at J to 9 bases, leaving 13 bases not matched to a gene. The CDR3 has 15 residues. Germline CDR1 reads MNHEY; CDR2 reads SMNVEV (reference sequence). This CDR3 is CASSPRLAPKSEQFF. Written as DNA, the CDR3 is TGTGCCAGCAGTCCGAGACTAGCCCCAAAGAGTGAGCAGTTCTTC.

The chain recombines TRBV29-1 with TRBJ2-2; 7 bases are shared with TRBD1. CDR3 size: 16 residues. Trimming removed 5 bases from V and 5 bases from J; junction bases left unmatched: 14. CDR1 is SQVTM, CDR2 ANQGSEA, per germline. This chain's CDR3 is CSVPLRTGSRTGELFF. CDR3 coding DNA: TGCAGCGTTCCTCTGAGGACAGGTAGTCGGACCGGGGAGCTGTTTTTT.

This clonotype turned up a few times. This chain joins TRBV20-1 and TRBJ1-1, with 7 nucleotides matching TRBD1. After removal of 3 bases from V and 5 bases from J, the junction contained 9 bases not matched to a gene. Germline-derived CDR1 and CDR2 are DFQATT and SNEGSKA (reference sequence). The CDR3 consists of 14 residues. The CDR3 bases are TGCAGTGCTAGGGGACAGCCGATGGGAACTGAAGCTTTCTTT. This gives the protein CSARGQPMGTEAFF.

The chain has TRBV28 and TRBJ2-7; D possibly matches TRBD1 or TRBD2 (6 bases each). The CDR3 sequence is 14 residues long. Trimming took 7 bases from V and 2 from J, leaving 15 bases between them. CDR1 is MDHEN and CDR2 is SYDVKM in the germline V gene. The CDR3 is CASMGGGTTYEQYF. The CDR3 DNA follows: TGTGCCAGCATGGGGGGCGGAACCACCTACGAGCAGTACTTC.

In this sample, this clonotype turned up many times. This chain connects TRBV29-1 to TRBJ2-7; weak D call: TRBD1 (6 bases). The CDR3 is made up of 13 amino acids. Per germline, CDR1 SQVTM and CDR2 ANQGSEA. Trimming left V 7 bases short and J 4 bases short, with 17 bases between. The CDR3 DNA follows: TGCAGCGCCCGGACAGTCTCCGTTTACGAGCAGTACTTC. It codes for CSARTVSVYEQYF.

The chain links TRBV5-1 to TRBJ2-2; 10 nucleotides line up with TRBD1. Germline loops: CDR1 SGHRS, CDR2 YFSETQ. The V segment lost 4 bases and the J segment 5 bases; nucleotides outside the gene matches: 8. The CDR3 is 16 residues long. CDR3: CASSTRDRGQTGELFF. Written as DNA, the CDR3 is TGCGCCAGCAGCACCCGGGACAGGGGACAAACCGGGGAGCTGTTTTTT.

This clonotype was detected only a few times. This chain uses TRBV12-3 or TRBV12-4 with TRBJ1-4, with TRBD1 as a possible D gene (6 bases). The CDR3 is 16 amino acids. Trimming removed 6 bases at V and 10 bases at J, with 24 bases between. The CDR3 nucleotides are TGTGCCAGCAGCAGCACCCCGGGACAAAAGGGGTTAAAACTGTTTTTT. Residues: CASSSTPGQKGLKLFF.

The table lists this clonotype with a few counts. The chain links TRBV7-2 to TRBJ2-5; no clear D gene. The ends were cut back, 1 base at V and 0 bases at J, with 6 bases in the middle. The CDR3 has 14 residues. In germline, CDR1 is SGHTA, CDR2 FQGNSA. The CDR3 sequence is CASSLDANQETQYF. CDR3 DNA: TGTGCCAGCAGCTTAGACGCCAACCAAGAGACCCAGTACTTC.

The rearrangement links TRBV12-3 or TRBV12-4 to TRBJ2-7; TRBD2 agrees at 8 bases. The CDR3 consists of 17 residues. Unmatched junction bases numbered 8, after V lost 1 base and J lost 0 bases. DNA for the CDR3: TGTGCCAGCAGTTTAGACCCTCGACTAGCGACCTCCTACGAGCAGTACTTC. Amino acid sequence: CASSLDPRLATSYEQYF.